Listed below are T cell receptor beta chains from one sample, sequenced in a study of T cell repertoires in aging, cancer and after chemotherapy. TCRdb reanalysed the multiplex PCR reads using MiXCR and keeps one entry per CDR3 protein. The sample lists about 9,800 distinct CDR3 sequences; about 37% were seen once. Sequencing was carried out using blood. The source of these receptors is a human donor in good health. CDR3s include the opening cysteine and the closing phenylalanine or tryptophan. Each record gives: clone size, D gene, J gene, V gene, CDR3 protein, CDR3 DNA. D genes are given only for firm matches. A row's size may be missing; if present it is once, few, many or a size class.

>NA|NA|TRBJ2-7|TRBV27
CASSSSSWRYEQYF
TGTGCCAGCAGTAGTTCTAGCTGGAGATACGAGCAGTACTTC
>NA|NA|TRBJ2-2|TRBV7-3
CASSFGLAGGELFF
TGTGCCAGCAGCTTCGGCCTAGCTGGCGGGGAGCTGTTTTTT
>once|NA|TRBJ1-1|TRBV11-1
CASSWGGGGEAFF
TGTGCCAGCAGCTGGGGGGGGGGCGGTGAAGCTTTCTTT
>NA|NA|TRBJ1-4|TRBV5-1
CASSFDGAKGELFF
TGCGCCAGCAGCTTTGACGGGGCTAAGGGGGAACTGTTTTTT
>few|NA|TRBJ1-1|TRBV29-1
CSVENHRKYTEAFF
TGCAGCGTTGAAAATCATCGGAAATACACTGAAGCTTTCTTT
>few|TRBD2|TRBJ2-2|TRBV5-6
CASSPRTSGRQELFF
TGTGCCAGCAGCCCTAGGACTAGCGGGAGACAGGAGCTGTTTTTT
>medium-sized|TRBD1|TRBJ2-7|TRBV29-1
CSVPGQYSYEQYF
TGCAGCGTCCCGGGACAGTACTCCTACGAGCAGTACTTC
>NA|TRBD1|TRBJ1-4|TRBV12-3/TRBV12-4
CASSEQGAVGEKLFF
TGTGCCAGCAGTGAACAGGGGGCGGTCGGGGAAAAACTGTTTTTT
>once|NA|TRBJ1-1|TRBV7-9
CASSLGSVEAFF
TGTGCCAGCAGCTTGGGCTCAGTTGAAGCTTTCTTT
>NA|TRBD1|TRBJ2-7|TRBV27
CASSSRTGGYEQYF
TGTGCCAGCAGTTCAAGGACAGGGGGTTACGAGCAGTACTTC
>NA|NA|TRBJ1-1|TRBV19
CASRLQYEAFF
TGTGCCAGTAGGTTGCAATATGAAGCTTTCTTT
>NA|NA|TRBJ1-5|TRBV6-6
CASREGEGNQPQHF
TGTGCCAGCAGGGAGGGGGAAGGCAATCAGCCCCAGCATTTT
>NA|NA|TRBJ2-7|TRBV5-6
CASSLSAGYEQYF
TGTGCCAGCAGCCTAAGCGCAGGGTACGAGCAGTACTTC
>once|NA|TRBJ2-1|TRBV5-5
CASSLGAGRNQDEQFF
TGCGCCAGCAGCTTGGGGGCCGGGAGAAACCAGGATGAGCAGTTCTTC
>once|TRBD1|TRBJ2-7|TRBV5-1
CASSQPQGYEQYF
TGCGCCAGCAGCCAGCCACAGGGGTACGAGCAGTACTTC
>NA|NA|TRBJ2-7|TRBV6-6
CASSREGEQYF
TGTGCCAGCAGCCGCGAGGGCGAGCAGTACTTC
>NA|TRBD1|TRBJ2-2|TRBV18
CASSPGQGAGELFF
TGTGCCAGCTCACCGGGACAGGGCGCCGGGGAGCTGTTTTTT
>medium-sized|TRBD2|TRBJ2-5|TRBV6-5
CASSSGLAGGPQETQYF
TGTGCCAGCAGCTCGGGACTAGCGGGAGGGCCACAAGAGACCCAGTACTTC
>few|NA|TRBJ1-5|TRBV19
CASSIAGSGSNQPQHF
TGTGCCAGTAGTATAGCCGGCAGTGGAAGCAATCAGCCCCAGCATTTT
>NA|NA|TRBJ1-2|TRBV27
CASSFRGYGYTF
TGTGCCAGCAGTTTTCGAGGGTATGGCTACACCTTC